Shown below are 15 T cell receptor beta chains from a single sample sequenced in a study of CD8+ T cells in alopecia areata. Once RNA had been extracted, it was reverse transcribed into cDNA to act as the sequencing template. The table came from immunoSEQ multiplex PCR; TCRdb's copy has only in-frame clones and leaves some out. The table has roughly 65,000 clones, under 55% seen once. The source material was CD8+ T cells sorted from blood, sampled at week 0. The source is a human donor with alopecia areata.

CDR3 region: CASSLLGLDVNEQYF. CDR3 DNA sequence: TGCGCCAGCAGCTTACTGGGACTAGACGTAAACGAGCAGTACTTC. The genes are TRBV5-1 and TRBJ2-7; TRBD2 matches at 8 bases. CDR3 length: 15 amino acids. Germline V gene lookup returns CDR1 SGHRS and CDR2 YFSETQ. J was trimmed by 5 bases and V by 2 bases; bases with no gene match: 9.

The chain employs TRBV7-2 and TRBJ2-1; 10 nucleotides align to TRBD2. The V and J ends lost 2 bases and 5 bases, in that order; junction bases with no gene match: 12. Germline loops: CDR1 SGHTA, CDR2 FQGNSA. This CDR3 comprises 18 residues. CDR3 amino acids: CASSLKSFGLAADNEQFF. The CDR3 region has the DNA TGTGCCAGCAGCTTAAAGTCCTTCGGACTAGCGGCCGACAATGAGCAGTTCTTC. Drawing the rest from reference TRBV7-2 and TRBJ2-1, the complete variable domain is GAGVSQSPSNKVTEKGKDVELRCDPISGHTALYWYRQSLGQGLEFLIYFQGNSAPDKSGLPSDRFSAERTGGSVSTLTIQRTQQEDSAVYLCASSLKSFGLAADNEQFFGPGTRLTVL.

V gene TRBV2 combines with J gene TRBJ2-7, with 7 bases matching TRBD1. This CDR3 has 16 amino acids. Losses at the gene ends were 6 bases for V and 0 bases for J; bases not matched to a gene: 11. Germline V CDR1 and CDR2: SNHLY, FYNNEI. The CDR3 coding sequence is TGTGCCAGCAGCCTTAGTCAAGGGACAGTCTCCTACGAGCAGTACTTC. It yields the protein CASSLSQGTVSYEQYF.

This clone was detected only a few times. For the CDR3, the DNA is TGCGCCAGCAGCTTGGATGGACTAGCTAGCGACAATGAGCAGTTCTTC. The encoded protein is CASSLDGLASDNEQFF. The chain has TRBV5-1 and TRBJ2-1; the match to TRBD2 covers 8 bases. Trimming removed 0 bases from V and 5 bases from J; junction bases left unmatched: 7. This CDR3 is built from 16 residues. Germline-derived CDR1 and CDR2 are SGHRS and YFSETQ.

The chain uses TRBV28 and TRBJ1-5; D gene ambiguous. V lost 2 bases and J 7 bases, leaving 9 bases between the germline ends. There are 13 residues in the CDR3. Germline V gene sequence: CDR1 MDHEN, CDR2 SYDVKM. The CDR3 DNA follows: TGTGCCAGCAGTTTACAAGTGGGCCAGCCCCAGCATTTT. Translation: CASSLQVGQPQHF.

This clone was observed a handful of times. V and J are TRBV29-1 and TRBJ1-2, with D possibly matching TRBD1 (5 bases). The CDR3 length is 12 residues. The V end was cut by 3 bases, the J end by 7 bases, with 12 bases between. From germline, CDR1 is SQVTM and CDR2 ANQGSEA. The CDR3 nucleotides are TGCAGCGTTGATTCTGAGGGGCCTGGCTACACCTTC. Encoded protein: CSVDSEGPGYTF.

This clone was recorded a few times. The CDR3 DNA sequence: TGTGCCAGCATCTCGCAGGGTCTTGGCTACACCTTC. It yields the protein CASISQGLGYTF. This chain joins TRBV2 and TRBJ1-2; TRBD1 might be the D (5 bases). Germline-derived CDR1 and CDR2 are SNHLY and FYNNEI. This CDR3 has 12 amino acids. The V gene lost 7 bases and the J gene lost 7 bases, with 13 bases spanning the gap.

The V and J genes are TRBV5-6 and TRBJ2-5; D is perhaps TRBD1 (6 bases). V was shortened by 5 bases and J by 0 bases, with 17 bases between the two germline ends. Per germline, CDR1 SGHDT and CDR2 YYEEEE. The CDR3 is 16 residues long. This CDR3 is CASSPGHRLYQETQYF. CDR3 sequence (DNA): TGTGCCAGCAGTCCGGGACACCGACTGTACCAAGAGACCCAGTACTTC. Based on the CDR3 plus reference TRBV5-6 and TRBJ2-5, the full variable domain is DAGVTQSPTHLIKTRGQQVTLRCSPKSGHDTVSWYQQALGQGPQFIFQYYEEEERQRGNFPDRFSGHQFPNYSSELNVNALLLGDSALYLCASSPGHRLYQETQYFGPGTRLLVL.

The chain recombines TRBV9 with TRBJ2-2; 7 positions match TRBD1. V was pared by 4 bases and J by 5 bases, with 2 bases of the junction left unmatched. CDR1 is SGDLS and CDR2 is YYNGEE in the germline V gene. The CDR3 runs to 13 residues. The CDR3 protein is CASSPGGTGELFF. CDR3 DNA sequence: TGTGCCAGCAGCCCAGGGGGAACCGGGGAGCTGTTTTTT.

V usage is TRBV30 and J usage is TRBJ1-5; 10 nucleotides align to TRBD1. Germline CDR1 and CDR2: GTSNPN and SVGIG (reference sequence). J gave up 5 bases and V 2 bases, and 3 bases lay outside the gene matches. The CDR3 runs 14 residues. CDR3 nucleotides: TGTGCCTGGAGTTCCGGGACAGGGGATCAGCCCCAGCATTTT. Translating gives CAWSSGTGDQPQHF.

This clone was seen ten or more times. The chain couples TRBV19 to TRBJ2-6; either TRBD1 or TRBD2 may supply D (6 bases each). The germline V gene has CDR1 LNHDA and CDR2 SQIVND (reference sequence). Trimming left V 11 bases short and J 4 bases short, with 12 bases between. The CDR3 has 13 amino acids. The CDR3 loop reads CAGGGEGANVLTF. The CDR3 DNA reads TGTGCCGGAGGGGGAGAGGGGGCCAACGTCCTGACTTTC.

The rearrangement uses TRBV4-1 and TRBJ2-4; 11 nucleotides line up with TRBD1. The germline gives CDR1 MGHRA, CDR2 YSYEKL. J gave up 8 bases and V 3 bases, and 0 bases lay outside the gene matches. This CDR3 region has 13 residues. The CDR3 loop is CASSQGQGDIQYF. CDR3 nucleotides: TGCGCCAGCAGCCAGGGACAGGGGGACATTCAGTACTTC.

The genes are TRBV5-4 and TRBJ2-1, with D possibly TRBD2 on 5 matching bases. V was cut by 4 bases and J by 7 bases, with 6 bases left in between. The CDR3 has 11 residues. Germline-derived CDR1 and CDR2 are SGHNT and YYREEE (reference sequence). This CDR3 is CASSRTNEQFF. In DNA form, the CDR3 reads TGTGCCAGCAGCCGGACTAATGAGCAGTTCTTC.

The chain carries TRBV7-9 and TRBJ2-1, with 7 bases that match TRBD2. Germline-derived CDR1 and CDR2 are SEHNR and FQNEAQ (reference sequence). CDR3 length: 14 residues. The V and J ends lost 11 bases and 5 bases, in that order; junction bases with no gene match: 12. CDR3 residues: CAQDGVAGNNEQFF. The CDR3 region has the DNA TGTGCCCAAGATGGGGTAGCGGGTAACAATGAGCAGTTCTTC.

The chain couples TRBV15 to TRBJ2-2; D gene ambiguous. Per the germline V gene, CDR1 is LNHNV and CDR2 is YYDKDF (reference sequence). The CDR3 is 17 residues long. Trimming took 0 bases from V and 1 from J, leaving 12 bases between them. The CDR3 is CATSRDGLALNTGELFF. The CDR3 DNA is TGTGCCACCAGCAGAGATGGTTTAGCTCTGAACACCGGGGAGCTGTTTTTT.